This T cell receptor beta chain was identified during a study of T cells in Graves' hyperthyroidism and ophthalmopathy (dated by TCRdb to between 2019 and 2020). About the investigation overall: Peripheral blood samples were taken at the time of initial diagnosis, prior to any treatment. The 85 to 100 discovery patients were divided at random into training and test sets in a 7:3 ratio. A discovery cohort of about a hundred patients, fewer than 50 with Graves' ophthalmopathy and about 58 with stable Graves' hyperthyroidism, was used to find distinguishing TCR V-J signatures. The paper reports TCR Vbeta CDR3 sequencing of roughly 140 peripheral blood samples: approximately 41 ophthalmopathy, under 80 hyperthyroidism and around 17 progressor patients. Prospective prediction of ophthalmopathy was tested in an independent validation cohort of 18 hyperthyroidism patients and 15 to 17 patients who later progressed to ophthalmopathy. The study also compared thyroid tissue and blood T-cell repertoires from five or six Graves' hyperthyroidism patients. After blood sampling, hyperthyroidism patients were treated with methimazole at a starting dose of 30 mg daily, and ophthalmopathy patients were treated with high-dose intravenous methylprednisolone.

At the junction V is shortened by 1 base and J by 3 bases, with 7 bases in between. The germline V gene yields SGHVS for CDR1 and FQNEAQ for CDR2. Spanning cysteine to phenylalanine, the CDR3 consists of 13 amino acids. CDR3 DNA is the only sequence kept; it has 39 bases, read in frame from the first base. The TCR beta CDR3 regions were amplified from RNA transcripts. The TCR CDR3 was subjected to a first round of RT-PCR using the HTBI primer set and the Qiagen OneStep RT-PCR kit. A second multiplex PCR round built the libraries, followed by size selection and purification. Sequencing of the libraries was done on an Illumina HiSeq2000 using paired-end 100 bp reads. The paper's processing steps were these. SOAPnuke was used to process the raw data, throwing out any read that contained adapters or uncalled bases, had a mean Phred below 15, or lacked an exact constant-primer or identifier match. High-quality paired reads were merged using COPE v1.2.5, and each unique nucleotide sequence was defined as a clonotype. MiTCR v1.1 was used to align clonotypes to the IMGT TRBV, TRBD and TRBJ reference segments. The analysis was restricted to V-J combinations with a frequency above 0.0001, which together covered 99% to 99.2% of the repertoires. A TCS score was defined as the ratio between F50 (clonal expansion) and ExV (chaos), using BLOSUM62-based TCRdist between CDR3 peptides within each V-J. Welch's t-statistics and random forest reduced some 510 V-J features to 10 to 15, which were used in a naive Bayes classifier (R e1071). TCRdb ran its own pipeline on the public reads, namely fastp trimming at Q25 and MiXCR clone calling, and kept in-frame beta chains. Each record represents a unique CDR3 protein, reported with the most common genes and DNA among its rows. These V and J calls are TCRdb output, not the study's own analysis. The sample contains 500,000 to 600,000 distinct CDR3 sequences, around 20% of them found a single time. The ten largest clones add up to roughly 44% of the sample.

This clonotype showed up many times. Its antigen is unknown. Base qualities are not provided; no much larger clone lies one nucleotide away. Study-wide findings and limitations: Ophthalmopathy was separated from stable hyperthyroidism by a 13 V-J signature model, with 85% to 90% sensitivity and approximately 84% specificity obtained in cross-validation and 80%/75% obtained in testing. Sample size was not statistically predetermined, and blinding of investigators to group allocation was not performed. Most expanded thyroid clonotypes (frequency above 0.001) were also detected in blood, a finding suggesting that blood repertoires may reflect thyroid immune responses. In validation, the model predicted progression to ophthalmopathy with about 71% sensitivity and around 72% specificity, a median of approximately 6.5 months before onset.

Ophthalmopathy patients had moderately to severely active disease, with a Clinical Activity Score of 3 or more, a NOSPECS grade of 4 or more, and a disease duration of less than 3 months. The study excluded patients with uncontrolled infections, other autoimmune diseases, pregnancy or lactation. Diagnoses relied on clinical symptoms, serum thyroxine and TRAb, thyroid ultrasound and orbital computed tomography. PBMCs were isolated from 10 ml of fresh peripheral blood by Ficoll-Paque density gradient centrifugation. Trizol reagent was used to extract total RNA, and RNA quality was then checked on an Agilent 2100 Bioanalyzer.

The clonotype was recovered from a man between 40 and 49 years old with Graves' ophthalmopathy. The chain is assembled from TRBV7-8 and TRBJ2-7, with the D gene too uncertain to name. Sequenced sample: blood. The CDR3 corresponds to CASSLGVNYEQYF. In nucleotides, the sequence is TGTGCCAGCAGCTTAGGGGTAAACTACGAGCAGTACTTC.